The clone carrying this TCR beta chain was seen a handful of times. Its target is unknown. This sample was taken from a study of identical twins. Study results and limitations: Zero-insertion analyses were open to partial confounding by invariant MAIT and iNKT cells. Carriage of fewer insertions was seen in abundant cord blood beta clonotypes, whereas memory repertoires showed none.

CDR3 length: 17 amino acids. V gave up 1 base and J gave up 3 bases, with 16 bases separating them. The germline V gene has CDR1 SGDLS and CDR2 YYNGEE. A universal primer site was created by template switching, with the cDNA bearing unique molecular identifiers. TCRdb re-analysed the 5' RACE reads in MiXCR, keeping a single row per CDR3 protein. The sample carries 500,000 to 550,000 distinct CDR3 sequences, more than 20% recorded once. These data were also reused for a study on yellow fever vaccine responses in identical twins. That study reports: It has been reported that, in twins, the vaccine T cell response seemed partly convergent and partly personalized.

The chain uses TRBV9 and TRBJ2-2; D tentatively reads TRBD1 or TRBD2 (6 bases each). The sample consisted of CD4+ T cells sorted from blood. The TCR comes from a woman in her late teens or twenties in good health. CDR3 sequence (DNA): TGTGCCAGCAGCGTACTGGGGGGCAACAGTTACACCGGGGAGCTGTTTTTT. It encodes CASSVLGGNSYTGELFF.